These T cell receptor beta chains were read from a single sample in a study of PD-1 blockade in classical Hodgkin lymphoma. The protocol was immunoSEQ multiplex PCR, while the TCRdb copy is restricted to in-frame clones and leaves out a portion. The sample contains some 70,000 clones, 93% of which appear only once. Material for sequencing was peripheral blood mononuclear cells (PBMCs). Receptors originate from a human donor with classical Hodgkin lymphoma. Both conserved end residues are part of each CDR3. The D gene is left open where the match is weak. Where a row states a size, it is once, few, many or the class of an expanded clone; other rows omit it.

CASSLWTGAAKAFF	TGTGCCAGCAGCCTGTGGACAGGGGCCGCGAAAGCTTTCTTT	.	TRBV7-2	TRBJ1-1	TRBD1
CASSLADTRHSGNTIYF	TGCGCCAGCAGCTTGGCCGACACTCGCCACTCTGGAAACACCATATATTTT	once	TRBV5-1	TRBJ1-3	.
CATSRSGGRVDQYF	TGTGCCACCAGCAGATCAGGGGGGCGGGTGGACCAGTACTTC	.	TRBV15	TRBJ2-5	.
CASSNLREAAYEQYF	TGTGCCAGCTCGAACCTCAGGGAAGCGGCTTACGAGCAGTACTTC	.	TRBV18	TRBJ2-7	.
CASSELSSNTEAFF	TGTGCCAGCAGTGAACTTTCCTCGAACACTGAAGCTTTCTTT	.	TRBV2	TRBJ1-1	.
CASRGGGRSNEQFF	TGTGCCAGCCGCGGGGGGGGCCGATCCAATGAGCAGTTCTTC	.	TRBV19	TRBJ2-1	TRBD2
CASSLGQFTDTQYF	TGTGCCAGCAGCTTAGGACAGTTCACAGATACGCAGTATTTT	.	TRBV7-2	TRBJ2-3	.
CASSSPTPSYEQYF	TGTGCCAGCAGTTCCCCGACCCCTTCCTACGAGCAGTACTTC	.	TRBV28	TRBJ2-7	.
CASSLVSGGISNEQFF	TGCGCCAGCAGCTTGGTTAGCGGGGGGATTAGTAATGAGCAGTTCTTC	.	TRBV5-1	TRBJ2-1	TRBD2
CASSRLRSTDTQYF	TGCGCCAGCAGCCGACTACGTAGCACAGATACGCAGTATTTT	.	TRBV4-3	TRBJ2-3	.
CASSFGFGLETYEQYF	TGTGCCAGCAGCTTTGGGTTCGGGCTGGAGACCTACGAGCAGTACTTC	.	TRBV7-8	TRBJ2-7	.
CAWSVVQAHTIYF	TGTGCCTGGAGCGTTGTACAGGCCCACACCATATATTTT	.	TRBV30	TRBJ1-3	.
CASSLRTGRGDTQYF	TGTGCCAGTAGTCTTAGGACAGGGAGAGGAGATACGCAGTATTTT	.	TRBV19	TRBJ2-3	TRBD1
CASSPDRTYEQYF	TGTGCCAGCTCACCGGACAGGACCTACGAGCAGTACTTC	.	TRBV18	TRBJ2-7	TRBD1
CASSYSQGNYGYTF	TGTGCCAGCAGTTACTCGCAGGGTAACTATGGCTACACCTTC	.	TRBV6-5	TRBJ1-2	.
CAGILPLNTEAFF	TGTGCCGGAATCCTCCCTTTGAACACTGAAGCTTTCTTT	.	TRBV30	TRBJ1-1	.
CAWSGVAGLTGELFF	TGTGCCTGGAGTGGGGTAGCGGGACTCACCGGGGAGCTGTTTTTT	once	TRBV30	TRBJ2-2	TRBD2
CASSVAGVGPGNTIYF	TGTGCCAGCAGCGTAGCAGGGGTCGGGCCTGGAAACACCATATATTTT	.	TRBV9	TRBJ1-3	.
CASSPGASMNTEAFF	TGCGCCAGCAGCCCAGGAGCTTCTATGAACACTGAAGCTTTCTTT	.	TRBV5-1	TRBJ1-1	.
CASSTGEGHNEQFF	TGCGCCAGCAGCACAGGGGAAGGTCACAATGAGCAGTTCTTC	.	TRBV5-1	TRBJ2-1	TRBD1
CASFSRPENYGYTF	TGTGCCAGCTTTTCAAGGCCAGAAAACTATGGCTACACCTTC	.	TRBV6-5	TRBJ1-2	.
CASSLTGTDTDTQYF	TGTGCCAGCAGCTTAACTGGGACCGACACAGATACGCAGTATTTT	.	TRBV7-3	TRBJ2-3	.
CASQATLGFYGYTF	TGTGCCAGTCAGGCCACTTTGGGTTTCTATGGCTACACCTTC	.	TRBV6-5	TRBJ1-2	.
CASSPGFIWQSNTEAFF	TGTGCCAGCAGCCCAGGATTCATTTGGCAATCGAACACTGAAGCTTTCTTT	.	TRBV7-9	TRBJ1-1	.
CASSQVLAGDRKTQYF	TGTGCCAGCAGCCAAGTACTAGCGGGGGATAGAAAGACCCAGTACTTC	.	TRBV4-2	TRBJ2-5	TRBD2
CASSILANVGPDTQYF	TGTGCCAGTAGTATCTTGGCTAACGTGGGCCCAGATACGCAGTATTTT	.	TRBV19	TRBJ2-3	.
CATSRDKGFNQPQHF	TGTGCCACCAGCAGAGATAAAGGGTTCAATCAGCCCCAGCATTTT	.	TRBV15	TRBJ1-5	.
CASRVAGVGGYTF	TGTGCCAGCAGGGTAGCAGGGGTGGGCGGCTACACCTTC	few	TRBV5-4	TRBJ1-2	.
CASSLWAIPSTNYGYTF	TGTGCCAGCAGTTTATGGGCGATCCCTTCTACCAACTATGGCTACACCTTC	once	TRBV27	TRBJ1-2	.